This TCR beta chain derives from a study of blood T cell repertoires in COVID-19. As for the study in general: Some COVID-19 samples were acute and others convalescent; all came from the United States, Italy and Spain.

Assay used: immunoSEQ multiplex PCR; TCRdb lists only in-frame clones, some missing. This sample has about 110,000 clones; 75% to 80% occur once, and the top ten carry 16%. The CDR3 loop spans 13 amino acids. Germline values: CDR1 SGHRS, CDR2 YFSETQ. The ends were cut back, 2 bases at V and 6 bases at J, with 9 bases in the middle. What was sequenced was peripheral blood. This rearrangement joins TRBV5-1 to TRBJ2-1; the D gene is possibly TRBD2 (5 bases). The origin of this receptor is a woman over 75 with active or convalescent COVID-19. The CDR3 DNA is TGCGCCAGCAGCTTAGGACTCACCAATGAGCAGTTCTTC. Translated: CASSLGLTNEQFF.